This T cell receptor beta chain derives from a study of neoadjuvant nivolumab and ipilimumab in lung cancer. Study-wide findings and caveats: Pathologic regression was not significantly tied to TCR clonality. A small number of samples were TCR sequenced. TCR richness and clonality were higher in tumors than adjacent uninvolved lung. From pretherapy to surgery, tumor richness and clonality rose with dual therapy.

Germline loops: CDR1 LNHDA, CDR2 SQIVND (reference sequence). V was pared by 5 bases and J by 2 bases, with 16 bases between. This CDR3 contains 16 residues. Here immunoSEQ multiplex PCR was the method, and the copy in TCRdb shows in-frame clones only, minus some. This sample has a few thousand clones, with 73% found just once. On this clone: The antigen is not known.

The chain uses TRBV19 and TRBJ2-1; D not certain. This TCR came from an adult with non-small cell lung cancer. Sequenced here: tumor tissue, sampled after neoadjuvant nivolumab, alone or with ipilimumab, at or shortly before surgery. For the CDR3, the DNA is TGTGCCAGTAGTCGCGAGGATAGCTGGCCCTACAATGAGCAGTTCTTC. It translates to CASSREDSWPYNEQFF. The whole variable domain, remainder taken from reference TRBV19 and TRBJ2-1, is DGGITQSPKYLFRKEGQNVTLSCEQNLNHDAMYWYRQDPGQGLRLIYYSQIVNDFQKGDIAEGYSVSREKKESFPLTVTSAQKNPTAFYLCASSREDSWPYNEQFFGPGTRLTVL.